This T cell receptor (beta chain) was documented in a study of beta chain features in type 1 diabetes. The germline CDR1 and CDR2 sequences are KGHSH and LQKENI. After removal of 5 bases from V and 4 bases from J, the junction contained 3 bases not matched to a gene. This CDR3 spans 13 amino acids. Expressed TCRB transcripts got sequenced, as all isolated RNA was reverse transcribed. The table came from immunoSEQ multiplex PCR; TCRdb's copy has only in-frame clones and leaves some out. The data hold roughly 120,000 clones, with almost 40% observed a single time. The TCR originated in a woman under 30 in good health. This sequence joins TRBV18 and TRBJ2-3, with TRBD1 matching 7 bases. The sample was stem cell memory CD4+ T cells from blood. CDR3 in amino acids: CASSKQGADTQYF. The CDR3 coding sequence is TGTGCCAGCTCAAAGCAGGGGGCAGATACGCAGTATTTT.